This T cell receptor beta chain appears in the sequencing data of a study of T cell therapy after organ transplantation. Across the whole study: CMV-specific T cells, median 1.92 x 10^8, were given as 2 to 6 intravenous infusions. Study-level results: Both transferred clonotypes and endogenous ones absent from products apparently reconstituted.

As for this clone: Its antigen remains unknown. The junction departs from germline at one end; a sequencing error may be responsible.

Time point denoted: 4-8 weeks after completion of therapy. The protocol was immunoSEQ multiplex PCR, while the TCRdb copy is restricted to in-frame clones and leaves out a portion. The sample lists 15,000 to 20,000 clones; about 81% were seen once. CDR1 is SEHNR and CDR2 is FQNEAQ in the germline V gene (reference sequence). CDR3 length equals 13 residues. This sequence was found in a human patient who had received a solid organ transplant and had CMV disease. Some T cells may be supplied by the graft donor. Sequenced material: CD8+ T cells from blood, taken after autologous CMV-specific T cell therapy. The chain has TRBV7-9 and TRBJ2-7, with a possible D match to TRBD1 (5 bases). This CDR3 reads CASTLGQGYEQYF. Written as DNA, the CDR3 is TGTGCCAGCACCTTAGGGCAGGGCTACGAGCAGTACTTC.